The T cell receptor (beta chain) described here comes from a study of blood T cell repertoires in COVID-19. Overall study context: Some COVID-19 samples were acute and others convalescent; all came from the United States, Italy and Spain.

Original handling: Reference gene primer amplification gave nucleated cell count estimates. The assay was immunoSEQ multiplex PCR, and TCRdb's table has in-frame clones only and misses some. The D gene and trimming were derived from the DNA, and the V and J assignments and clone size from that table. The sample lists under 250,000 clones, around nine tenths seen once, with less than 0.75% in the top ten. CDR1 is LGHDT, CDR2 YNNKEL, per germline (reference sequence). V gave up 4 bases and J gave up 7 bases; unmatched junction bases: 9. The CDR3 has 14 amino acids. Input material: peripheral blood. This chain uses TRBV3-1 (or the pseudogene TRBV3-2) with TRBJ1-1, with 7 bases fitting TRBD1. This clonotype was obtained from a man in his forties with acute or convalescent COVID-19. CDR3 DNA sequence: TGTGCCAGCAGCCGCACTATTGGGACAGTTGAAGCTTTCTTT. This sequence encodes CASSRTIGTVEAFF.